This TCR beta chain was sequenced during a study of cytomegalovirus exposure and HLA in healthy donors. On the study more broadly: Among the roughly 430 genotyped donors, over 70% were placed in the Caucasian-associated ancestry cluster.

The V end was cut by 1 base, the J end by 5 bases, with 18 bases between. Germline CDR1 reads LGHNA; CDR2 reads YSLEER. The CDR3 covers 17 residues. Amplification used 60 Vbeta primers and 13 Jbeta primers. Clones were sequenced by immunoSEQ multiplex PCR, and TCRdb holds only the in-frame ones, with some missing. The sample includes about 87,000 clones, 75% to 80% of them seen just once. Sequencing was done on a sample of PBMCs. The chain employs TRBV4-3 and TRBJ1-5; the D gene is possibly TRBD1 (6 bases). The source of this sequence is a woman between 40 and 50 years old in good health and CMV-seronegative. The CDR3 protein is CASSQGATGKLDQPQHF. The CDR3 bases are TGCGCCAGCAGCCAAGGGGCGACAGGTAAACTCGATCAGCCCCAGCATTTT.